These 6 T cell receptor beta chains were all obtained from the same sample, sequenced in a study of cytomegalovirus exposure and HLA in healthy donors. The PCR had 60 Vbeta and 13 Jbeta primers. Data came from immunoSEQ multiplex PCR; TCRdb stores just in-frame clones and leaves some out. The profile shows about 81,000 clones, 80% to 90% of them singletons. Source material: PBMCs. The origin of the receptors is a man between 18 and 29 years old in good health and CMV-seronegative.

The chain is built from TRBV21-1 and TRBJ1-4; the table's D gene call, TRBD1, was not cross checked with the DNA. TRBV21-1 is shown as a pseudogene. The CDR3 length is 15 residues. The CDR3 here is CASSKLSRGPEKLFF. The CDR3 DNA is TGTGCCAGCAGCAAACTTTCCAGGGGGCCTGAAAAACTGTTTTTT.

The chain combines TRBV4-3 with TRBJ1-2; 9 bases line up with TRBD1. Germline values: CDR1 LGHNA, CDR2 YSLEER. V was pared by 0 bases and J by 7 bases, with 9 bases of the junction left unmatched. This CDR3 region has 16 residues. Here the CDR3 reads CASSQDPGQGFIGYTF. The CDR3 coding sequence is TGCGCCAGCAGCCAAGATCCGGGACAGGGTTTTATTGGCTACACCTTC.

The chain employs TRBV6-1 and TRBJ2-1, with unresolved D. V was clipped by 6 bases and J by 0 bases, with 12 bases between them. The CDR3 contains 15 residues. Germline V CDR1 and CDR2: MNHNS, SASEGT. Here the CDR3 DNA reads TGTGCCAGCAGCCCAAACTGGAGCTCCTACAATGAGCAGTTCTTC. It yields the protein CASSPNWSSYNEQFF.

V and J are TRBV18 and TRBJ2-7; D gene uncertain. V was shortened by 3 bases and J by 2 bases, with 5 bases between the two germline ends. The germline V gene encodes CDR1 KGHSH and CDR2 LQKENI. CDR3 length: 12 amino acids. CDR3 residues: CASSPAAYEQYF. The DNA of the CDR3 is TGTGCCAGCTCACCGGCAGCCTACGAGCAGTACTTC.

In DNA form, the CDR3 reads TGCGCCAGCGCCATCGTGACAGACAGGGAGGATACGCAGTATTTT. Its protein is CASAIVTDREDTQYF. V is TRBV5-1 and J is TRBJ2-3; TRBD1 agrees at 7 bases. The junction had 14 bases not matched to a gene; V was cut back by 7 bases and J by 6 bases. CDR1 and CDR2 from the germline V gene are SGHRS and YFSETQ. CDR3 length: 15 amino acids.

The chain joins TRBV7-8 to TRBJ1-3; D is perhaps TRBD1 (5 bases). V was shortened by 3 bases and J by 4 bases, with 10 bases between the two germline ends. The CDR3 totals 14 residues. Germline CDR1 SGHVS, CDR2 FQNEAQ. This chain's CDR3 is CASSLGGSGNTIYF. CDR3 DNA: TGTGCCAGCAGCTTGGGGGGGTCAGGAAACACCATATATTTT.